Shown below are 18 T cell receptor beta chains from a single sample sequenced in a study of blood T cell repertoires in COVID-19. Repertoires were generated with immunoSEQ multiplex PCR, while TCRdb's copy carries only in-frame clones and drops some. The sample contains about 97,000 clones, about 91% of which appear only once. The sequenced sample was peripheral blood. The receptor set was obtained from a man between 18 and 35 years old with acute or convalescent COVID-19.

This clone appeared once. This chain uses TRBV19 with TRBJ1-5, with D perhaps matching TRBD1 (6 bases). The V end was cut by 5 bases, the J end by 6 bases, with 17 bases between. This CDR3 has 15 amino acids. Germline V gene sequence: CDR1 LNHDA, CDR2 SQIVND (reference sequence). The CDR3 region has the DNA TGTGCCAGTAGTCCCAACAGGGATATGAGTCAGCCCCAGCATTTT. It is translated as CASSPNRDMSQPQHF.

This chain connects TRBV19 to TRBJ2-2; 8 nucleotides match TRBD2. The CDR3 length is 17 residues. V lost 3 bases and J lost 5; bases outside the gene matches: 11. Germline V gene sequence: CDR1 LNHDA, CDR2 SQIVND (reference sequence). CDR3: CASSMMTAGGSTGELFF. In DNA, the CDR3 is TGTGCCAGTAGTATGATGACCGCGGGAGGAAGTACCGGGGAGCTGTTTTTT.

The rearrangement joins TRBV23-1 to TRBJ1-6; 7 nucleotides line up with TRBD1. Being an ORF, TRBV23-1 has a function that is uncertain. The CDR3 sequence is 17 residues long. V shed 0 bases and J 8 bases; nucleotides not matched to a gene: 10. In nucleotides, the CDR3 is TGCGCCAGCAGTCAATCCTCCCAGGGGGAACGTGATTCACCCCTCCACTTT. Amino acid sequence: CASSQSSQGERDSPLHF.

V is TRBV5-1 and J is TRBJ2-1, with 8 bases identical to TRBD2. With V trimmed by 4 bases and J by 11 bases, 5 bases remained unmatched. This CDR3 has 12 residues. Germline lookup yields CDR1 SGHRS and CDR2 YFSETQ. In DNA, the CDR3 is TGCGCCAGCAGCACGGGAGGGGCCAAGCAGTTCTTC. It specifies CASSTGGAKQFF.

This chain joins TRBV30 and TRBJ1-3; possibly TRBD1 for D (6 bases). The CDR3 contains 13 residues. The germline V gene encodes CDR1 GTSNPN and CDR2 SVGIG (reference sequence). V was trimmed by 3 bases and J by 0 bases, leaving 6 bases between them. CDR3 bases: TGTGCCTGGAGGGACAGCTCTGGAAACACCATATATTTT. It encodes CAWRDSSGNTIYF.

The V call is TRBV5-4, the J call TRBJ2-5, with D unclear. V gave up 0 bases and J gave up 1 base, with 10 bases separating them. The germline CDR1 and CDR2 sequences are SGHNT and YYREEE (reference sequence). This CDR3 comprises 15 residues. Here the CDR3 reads CASSLEPASQETQYF. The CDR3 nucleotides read TGTGCCAGCAGCTTGGAGCCCGCCTCCCAAGAGACCCAGTACTTC.

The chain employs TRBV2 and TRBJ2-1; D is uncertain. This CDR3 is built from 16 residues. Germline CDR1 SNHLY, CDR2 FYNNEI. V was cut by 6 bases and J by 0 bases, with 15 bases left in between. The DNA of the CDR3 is TGTGCCAGCAGGAAAGACTTTCCGAGCTCCTACAATGAGCAGTTCTTC. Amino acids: CASRKDFPSSYNEQFF.

The CDR3 here is CASSLDPGLAGDTQYF. The CDR3, as DNA: TGCGCCAGCAGCTTGGACCCCGGACTAGCGGGAGATACGCAGTATTTT. V usage is TRBV5-1 and J usage is TRBJ2-3, with 11 bases fitting TRBD2. Per the germline V gene, CDR1 is SGHRS and CDR2 is YFSETQ. The CDR3 extends over 16 amino acids. Unmatched junction bases numbered 5, after V lost 0 bases and J lost 5 bases.

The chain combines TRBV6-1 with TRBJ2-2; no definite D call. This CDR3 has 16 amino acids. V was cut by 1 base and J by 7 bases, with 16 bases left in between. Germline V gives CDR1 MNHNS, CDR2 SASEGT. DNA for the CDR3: TGTGCCAGCAGTGAAGGGAGCCGCCGGGTGGTCGGGGAGCTGTTTTTT. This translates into CASSEGSRRVVGELFF.

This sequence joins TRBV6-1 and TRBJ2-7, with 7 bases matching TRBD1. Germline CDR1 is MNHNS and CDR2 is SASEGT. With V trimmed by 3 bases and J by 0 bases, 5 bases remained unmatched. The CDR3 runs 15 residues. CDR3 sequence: CASSEGWDSSYEQYF. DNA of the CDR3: TGTGCCAGCAGTGAGGGGTGGGACAGCTCCTACGAGCAGTACTTC.

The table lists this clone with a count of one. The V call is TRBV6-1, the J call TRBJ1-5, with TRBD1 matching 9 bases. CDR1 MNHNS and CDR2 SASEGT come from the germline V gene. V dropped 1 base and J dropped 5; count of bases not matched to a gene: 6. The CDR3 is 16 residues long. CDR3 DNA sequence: TGTGCCAGCAGTGAAGAGTGGACAGGGGCGGATCAGCCCCAGCATTTT. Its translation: CASSEEWTGADQPQHF.

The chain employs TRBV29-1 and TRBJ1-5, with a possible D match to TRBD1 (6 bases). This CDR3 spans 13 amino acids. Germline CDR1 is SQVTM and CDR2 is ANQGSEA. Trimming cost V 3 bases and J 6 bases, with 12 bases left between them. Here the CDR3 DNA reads TGCAGCGTTGAGGGGGGGGCAGGTCAGCCCCAGCATTTT. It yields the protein CSVEGGAGQPQHF. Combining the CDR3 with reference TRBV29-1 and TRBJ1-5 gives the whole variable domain SAVISQKPSRDICQRGTSLTIQCQVDSQVTMMFWYRQQPGQSLTLIATANQGSEATYESGFVIDKFPISRPNLTFSTLTVSNMSPEDSSIYLCSVEGGAGQPQHFGDGTRLSIL.

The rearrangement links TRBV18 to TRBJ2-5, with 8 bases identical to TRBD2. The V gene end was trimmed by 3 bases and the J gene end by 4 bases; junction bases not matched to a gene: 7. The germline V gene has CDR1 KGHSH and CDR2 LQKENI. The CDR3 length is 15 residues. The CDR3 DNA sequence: TGTGCCAGCTCACCCGGACTAGCATCGGTAGAGACCCAGTACTTC. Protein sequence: CASSPGLASVETQYF. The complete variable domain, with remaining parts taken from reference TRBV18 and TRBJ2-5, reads NAGVMQNPRHLVRRRGQEARLRCSPMKGHSHVYWYRQLPEEGLKFMVYLQKENIIDESGMPKERFSAEFPKEGPSILRIQQVVRGDSAAYFCASSPGLASVETQYFGPGTRLLVL.

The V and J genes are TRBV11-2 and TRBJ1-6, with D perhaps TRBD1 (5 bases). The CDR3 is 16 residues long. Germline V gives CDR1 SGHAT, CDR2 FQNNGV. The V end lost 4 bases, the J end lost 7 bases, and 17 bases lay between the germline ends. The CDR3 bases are TGTGCCAGCAGCTCCTCCGGACAATGGCCAAATTCACCCCTCCACTTT. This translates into CASSSSGQWPNSPLHF.

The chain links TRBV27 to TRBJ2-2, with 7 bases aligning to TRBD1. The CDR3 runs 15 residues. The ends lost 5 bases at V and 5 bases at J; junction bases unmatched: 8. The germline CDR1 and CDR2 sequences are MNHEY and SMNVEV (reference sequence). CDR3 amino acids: CASSIAGGWTGELFF. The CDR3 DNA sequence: TGTGCCAGCAGTATCGCAGGGGGTTGGACCGGGGAGCTGTTTTTT.

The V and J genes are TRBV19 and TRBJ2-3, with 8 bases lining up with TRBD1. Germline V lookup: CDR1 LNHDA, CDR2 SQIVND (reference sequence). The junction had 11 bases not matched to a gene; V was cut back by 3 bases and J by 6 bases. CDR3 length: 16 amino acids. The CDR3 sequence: CASSIRPGGDVDTQYF. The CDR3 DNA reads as TGTGCCAGTAGTATCAGGCCAGGGGGCGATGTGGATACGCAGTATTTT. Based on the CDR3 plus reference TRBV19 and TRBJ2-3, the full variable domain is DGGITQSPKYLFRKEGQNVTLSCEQNLNHDAMYWYRQDPGQGLRLIYYSQIVNDFQKGDIAEGYSVSREKKESFPLTVTSAQKNPTAFYLCASSIRPGGDVDTQYFGPGTRLTVL.

The CDR3 sequence: CASTRDSPDEKLFF. CDR3 nucleotides: TGTGCCAGCACAAGGGACAGCCCAGATGAAAAACTGTTTTTT. The V and J genes are TRBV18 and TRBJ1-4; 7 bases agree with TRBD1. Trimming cost V 8 bases and J 6 bases; bases outside gene matches: 9. The CDR3 runs 14 residues. Germline loops: CDR1 KGHSH, CDR2 LQKENI.

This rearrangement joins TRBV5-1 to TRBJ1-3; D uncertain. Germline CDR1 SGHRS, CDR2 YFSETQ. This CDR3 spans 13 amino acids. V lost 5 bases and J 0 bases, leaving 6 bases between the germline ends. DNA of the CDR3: TGCGCCAGCAGTCGAGACTCTGGAAACACCATATATTTT. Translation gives CASSRDSGNTIYF.